The 6 T cell receptor beta chains below were found in one sample sequenced in a study of blood T cell repertoires in COVID-19. Produced via immunoSEQ multiplex PCR; TCRdb's table is partial and in-frame only. The sample lists about 190,000 clones, about 90% occurring once. The sample was peripheral blood. These receptors came from a man aged 50 or older with acute or convalescent COVID-19.

The V and J genes are TRBV18 and TRBJ1-5, with a possible D match to TRBD1 (6 bases). Germline CDR1 is KGHSH and CDR2 is LQKENI. This CDR3 has 14 amino acids. The V gene lost 3 bases and the J gene lost 2 bases, with 8 bases spanning the gap. The CDR3 is CASSPYRGNQPQHF. CDR3 nucleotides: TGTGCCAGCTCACCGTACAGGGGCAATCAGCCCCAGCATTTT.

The chain recombines TRBV7-6 with TRBJ1-1, with TRBD1 as a possible D gene (6 bases). V lost 4 bases and J lost 5, with 20 bases in between. This CDR3 region has 16 residues. Germline assignment: CDR1 SGHVS and CDR2 FNYEAQ. CDR3 region: CASSSRAYGRGTEAFF. Written as DNA, the CDR3 is TGTGCCAGCAGCTCCAGAGCGTACGGGAGGGGGACTGAAGCTTTCTTT. The full variable domain, in which reference TRBV7-6 and TRBJ1-1 provide the parts outside the CDR3, is GAGVSQSPRYKVTKRGQDVALRCDPISGHVSLYWYRQALGQGPEFLTYFNYEAQQDKSGLPNDRFSAERPEGSISTLTIQRTEQRDSAMYRCASSSRAYGRGTEAFFGQGTRLTVV.

The gene calls are TRBV4-3 and TRBJ1-2; TRBD1 matches 7 bases. Germline values: CDR1 LGHNA, CDR2 YSLEER. The CDR3 spans 14 residues. Germline trimming cut 0 bases from V and 6 bases from J; bases unmatched to any gene: 4. CDR3 coding DNA: TGCGCCAGCAGCCAAGATGCAGGGGGGCATGGCTACACCTTC. This codes for CASSQDAGGHGYTF.

The rearrangement links TRBV7-2 to TRBJ2-1; unclear D gene. Trimming shortened V by 0 bases and J by 1 base, and 10 bases separated the two germline ends. Germline V gives CDR1 SGHTA, CDR2 FQGNSA. The CDR3 spans 16 residues. CDR3: CASSLAAVYSYNEQFF. CDR3 nucleotides: TGTGCCAGCAGCTTAGCGGCGGTCTATTCCTACAATGAGCAGTTCTTC.

This clone was picked up one time. V and J are TRBV7-9 and TRBJ2-5, with TRBD1 matching over 12 bases. V lost 4 bases and J lost 4; bases outside the gene matches: 4. CDR1 and CDR2 from the germline V gene are SEHNR and FQNEAQ (reference sequence). The CDR3 consists of 15 residues. In nucleotides, the CDR3 is TGTGCCAGCAGCTCGGGACAGGGGGCAATAGAGACCCAGTACTTC. It is translated as CASSSGQGAIETQYF.

V is TRBV5-1 and J is TRBJ2-3; D uncertain. V was clipped by 4 bases and J by 0 bases, with 3 bases between them. The CDR3 runs 12 residues. CDR1 is SGHRS, CDR2 YFSETQ, per germline. CDR3 bases: TGCGCCAGCAGCCTGAGCACAGATACGCAGTATTTT. Its protein is CASSLSTDTQYF.